A single T cell receptor (beta chain) is shown here with its context. These data originate in a study of cytomegalovirus exposure and HLA in healthy donors. In germline, CDR1 is MDHEN, CDR2 SYDVKM. V gave up 10 bases and J gave up 0 bases, with 16 bases separating them. This CDR3 contains 14 residues. Generated by immunoSEQ multiplex PCR, the TCRdb table keeps only in-frame clones and is missing some. In the table there are hundreds of thousands of clones, roughly 85% of which are singletons. Sequences were obtained from PBMCs. This clonotype was sampled from a woman aged 18-35 years in good health and CMV-seronegative. The rearrangement uses TRBV28 and TRBJ2-7, with a weak D call TRBD1 (6 bases). The CDR3 loop is CATLGTTLSYEQYF. The CDR3 DNA reads as TGTGCCACCCTTGGGACAACTCTCTCCTACGAGCAGTACTTC.